This TCR beta chain originates from a study of cytomegalovirus exposure and HLA in healthy donors. Study-level points and caveats: Later work associated more than 15,000 TCR beta sequences with HLA alleles at 0.05 false discovery rate.

With regard to this clone: The antigen remains undetermined.

With 60 Vbeta and 13 Jbeta primers, the PCR was carried out. TCRdb keeps only in-frame clones here, not all; method: immunoSEQ multiplex PCR. Recorded for this sample: around 60,000 clones. Sequences were obtained from PBMCs. This sequence was found in a woman aged 18-29 years in good health and CMV-seronegative.

CDR3 sequence: CASSKPGEHGYTF. CDR3 bases: TGTGCCAGCAGTAAACCAGGGGAGCATGGCTACACCTTC. The rearrangement joins TRBV28 to TRBJ1-2; the D gene is possibly TRBD1 (6 bases). V lost 5 bases, J lost 6 bases, and 13 bases lay in between. The length of the CDR3 is 13 residues. Germline-derived CDR1 and CDR2 are MDHEN and SYDVKM.